The sequence of this T cell receptor (beta chain) was determined in a study of blood T cell repertoires in COVID-19. Trimming took 4 bases from V and 2 from J, leaving 12 bases between them. This CDR3 contains 14 residues. Per the germline V gene, CDR1 is SEHNR and CDR2 is FQNEAQ (reference sequence). This clone was found once. In assigning cohorts, the study relied on participant-reported clinical history. Methods used by the authors: Estimation of nucleated cell counts relied on the amplification of reference gene primers. The data were produced by immunoSEQ multiplex PCR, yet TCRdb's version contains in-frame clones alone and is incomplete. D and trimming come from the DNA, and the V and J calls and clone size come from that table. The data show roughly 310,000 clones, around 89% seen once.

The chain is built from TRBV7-9 and TRBJ2-7, with D perhaps TRBD2 (5 bases). The receptor was isolated from a woman aged 40 to 50 who had recovered from COVID-19. The sample consisted of PBMCs or T cells enriched from blood (not recorded which). The DNA for the CDR3 is TGTGCCAGCAGCTCCCGGGATTTGGCCTACGAGCAGTACTTC. Translated, it gives CASSSRDLAYEQYF.